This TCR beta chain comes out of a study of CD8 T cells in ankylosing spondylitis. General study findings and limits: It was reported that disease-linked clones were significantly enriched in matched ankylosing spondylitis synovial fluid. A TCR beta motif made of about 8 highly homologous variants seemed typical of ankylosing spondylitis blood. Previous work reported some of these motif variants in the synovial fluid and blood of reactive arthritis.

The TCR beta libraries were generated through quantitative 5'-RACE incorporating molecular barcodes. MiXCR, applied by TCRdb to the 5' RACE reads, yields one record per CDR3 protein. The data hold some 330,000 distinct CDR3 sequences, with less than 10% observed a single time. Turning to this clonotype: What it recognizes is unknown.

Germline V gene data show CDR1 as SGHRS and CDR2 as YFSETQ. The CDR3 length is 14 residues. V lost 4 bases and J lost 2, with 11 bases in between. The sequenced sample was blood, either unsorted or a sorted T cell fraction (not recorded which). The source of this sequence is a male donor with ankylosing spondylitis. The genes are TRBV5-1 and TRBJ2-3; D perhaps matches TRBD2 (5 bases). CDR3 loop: CASSIGLDTDTQYF. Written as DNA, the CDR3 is TGCGCCAGCAGCATCGGACTCGACACAGATACGCAGTATTTT.